These T cell receptor beta chains were read from a single sample in a study of T cell responses to AZD1222 COVID-19 vaccine. Data came from immunoSEQ multiplex PCR; TCRdb stores just in-frame clones and leaves some out. The data show tens of thousands of clones, roughly 80% seen once. Here the sequenced sample was peripheral blood, taken 28 days after the second AZD1222 dose. The receptors here all came from an adult who received the AZD1222 COVID-19 vaccine. Each CDR3 is given with its conserved first and last residue. Fields, in order: D gene, V gene, clone size, J gene, CDR3 DNA, CDR3 protein. A D gene is named only where the DNA matches it firmly. Part of the rows lack a size; the others show once, few, many or a class for expanded clones.

TRBD1	TRBV11-1	-	TRBJ1-1	TGTGCCAGCAGCGCCGACAGGGCCCCGGGTGAAGCTTTCTTT	CASSADRAPGEAFF
TRBD1	TRBV19	-	TRBJ2-2	TGTGCCAGTAGTATCGCGACAGGGTCCCGCGGGGAGCTGTTTTTT	CASSIATGSRGELFF
-	TRBV9	-	TRBJ1-1	TGTGCCAGCAGCCCGAGGGGGGTAGTGGAGAACACTGAAGCTTTCTTT	CASSPRGVVENTEAFF
-	TRBV4-1	-	TRBJ1-2	TGCGCCAGCAGCCAGCTACAGGGTTCTGGCTACACCTTC	CASSQLQGSGYTF
-	TRBV3-1/TRBV3-2	-	TRBJ1-2	TGTGCCAGCAGCCAGGGACAAATCACCCCCTATGGCTACACCTTC	CASSQGQITPYGYTF
TRBD1	TRBV18	few	TRBJ2-7	TGTGCCAGCTCACCTGACAGGGGCCCCTACGAGCAGTACTTC	CASSPDRGPYEQYF
-	TRBV27	-	TRBJ1-5	TGTGCCAGCAGCCGGTATAGCAATCAGCCCCAGCATTTT	CASSRYSNQPQHF
TRBD1	TRBV10-3	few	TRBJ1-1	TGTGCCATCAGTGAGGAGGGGGCGCGAGCTTTCTTT	CAISEEGARAFF
-	TRBV21-1	-	TRBJ1-2	TGTGCCAGCAGAGGGTGGCAGGAGGCGTGCTACACCTTC	CASRGWQEACYTF
TRBD2	TRBV5-6	-	TRBJ2-1	TGTGCCAGCAGCTTGGGCACTAGCGGCGAGCAGTTCTTC	CASSLGTSGEQFF
-	TRBV5-4	-	TRBJ2-3	TGTGCCAGCAGCCTTGAGGGGGGGGAAGGTACGCAGTATTTT	CASSLEGGEGTQYF
-	TRBV10-3	-	TRBJ1-5	TGTGCCATCAGTGAGTCGACCCGGGCGAGAGAGCCCCAGCATTTT	CAISESTRAREPQHF
-	TRBV11-2	-	TRBJ1-1	TGTGCCAGCAGCTTAGATAACACTGAAGCTTTCTTT	CASSLDNTEAFF
TRBD2	TRBV5-1	-	TRBJ2-3	TGCGCCAGCAGCTTGGGTTTAGCGGGGCTGGGGGATACGCAGTATTTT	CASSLGLAGLGDTQYF
-	TRBV4-3	-	TRBJ2-1	TGCGCCAGCAGCCAAAGGACTACGGCGGATGAGCAGTTCTTC	CASSQRTTADEQFF
-	TRBV9	-	TRBJ2-7	TGTGCCAGCAGCGTAGGCACCTCCTACGAGCAGTACTTC	CASSVGTSYEQYF